The present T cell receptor beta chain was sequenced within a study of cytotoxic CD8 clonotypes in ibrutinib-treated CLL. Study conclusions and caveats: Public clonotypes occurred uncommonly; on treatment, they contracted or remained stable. The study found clonality rose at ibrutinib response, then fell toward baseline at progression. Baseline levels of clonality went above those of age-matched healthy donors and moved with circulating CD8+ T-cell counts.

Here immunoSEQ multiplex PCR was the method, and the copy in TCRdb shows in-frame clones only, minus some. The sample holds 110,000 to 150,000 clones, about 75% seen once. Details on this clone: Antigen: not known.

This CDR3 is built from 15 residues. Germline V gene data show CDR1 as SEHNR and CDR2 as FQNEAQ (reference sequence). Between the trimmed V and J ends, which lost 3 bases and 10 bases, there was a span of 21 bases. The TCR comes from a human donor with chronic lymphocytic leukemia. This sample comprised PBMCs, obtained after 24 months of ibrutinib treatment. This rearrangement joins TRBV7-9 to TRBJ1-1, with D perhaps matching TRBD1 (6 bases). The CDR3 DNA is TGTGCCAGCAGCTTGGACTCCGACAGGAGAGGAGGAGCTTTCTTT. Amino acid sequence: CASSLDSDRRGGAFF.